These T cell receptor beta chains were read from a single sample in a study of blood T cell repertoires in COVID-19. Measured with immunoSEQ multiplex PCR; TCRdb has only the in-frame clones, and not every one. The sample contains roughly 200,000 clones, 80% to 90% of which appear only once. The sequencing sample was made of PBMCs or T cells enriched from blood (not recorded which). The receptor set was obtained from a woman aged 25-40 years who had been exposed to COVID-19. CDR3s include the opening cysteine and the closing phenylalanine or tryptophan. Each record gives: CDR3 DNA, CDR3 protein, V gene, clone size, D gene, J gene. D genes are given only for firm matches. Clone size is stated in some rows and not others, as once, few, many or a class when expanded.

TGTGCCAGCAGTTACAGGGGGCTTTACACCGGGGAGCTGTTTTTT | CASSYRGLYTGELFF | TRBV6-5 | . | TRBD1 | TRBJ2-2
TGCGCCAGCAGCTTGGAACAGGTGGCCTTTCTGAGGAACACTGAAGCTTTCTTT | CASSLEQVAFLRNTEAFF | TRBV5-1 | . | . | TRBJ1-1
TGTGCCATCAGCCCCGTCATAGGGAGCGCGCCCCAGCATTTT | CAISPVIGSAPQHF | TRBV10-3 | . | . | TRBJ1-5
TGTGCTAGTGGTTTGGTACTGGGCCAGTGGGGCCCACCCCTCCACTTT | CASGLVLGQWGPPLHF | TRBV12-5 | . | . | TRBJ1-6
TGCAGCGTTCGGGGGGGGACGGCTGAAGCTTTCTTT | CSVRGGTAEAFF | TRBV29-1 | . | . | TRBJ1-1
TGTGCCAGTAGTATGGGGCCCCTGAGGATTGGCTACACCTTC | CASSMGPLRIGYTF | TRBV19 | . | . | TRBJ1-2
TGCGCCAGCAATCCCGGTGAGGGCTATGGCTACACCTTC | CASNPGEGYGYTF | TRBV10-1 | . | . | TRBJ1-2
TGTGCCAGCAGTGAACCCGGGACAGGGGCTAATGAAAAACTGTTTTTT | CASSEPGTGANEKLFF | TRBV25-1 | . | TRBD1 | TRBJ1-4
TGTGCCAGCCGGACAGCCTACGAGCAGTACTTC | CASRTAYEQYF | TRBV2 | . | . | TRBJ2-7
TGTGCCACCAGTGATTCGGACAGATACTACAATGAGCAGTTCTTC | CATSDSDRYYNEQFF | TRBV24-1 | . | . | TRBJ2-1
TGCGCCAGCAGCCAAGATGTTCCTGGCAGCTATGGCTACACCTTC | CASSQDVPGSYGYTF | TRBV4-1 | . | . | TRBJ1-2
TGTGCCAGTACCACACGGGGGGTGAACACTGAAGCTTTCTTT | CASTTRGVNTEAFF | TRBV19 | . | . | TRBJ1-1
TGTGCCAGCAGTGCCCTAGCGGGGGAAGGGAGCACAGATACGCAGTATTTT | CASSALAGEGSTDTQYF | TRBV6-4 | many | TRBD2 | TRBJ2-3
TGTGCCAGCAGCCAAGAACAGGGAGGAAACACCATATATTTT | CASSQEQGGNTIYF | TRBV4-2 | . | . | TRBJ1-3
TGTGCCTGGGGACTTTACAGCTCCTACGAGCAGTACTTC | CAWGLYSSYEQYF | TRBV30 | . | . | TRBJ2-7
TGTGCCAGTAGTATCGCCGTGGGGGCGGATGAGCAGTTCTTC | CASSIAVGADEQFF | TRBV19 | few | . | TRBJ2-1
TGCGCCAGCAGCACCACTAGGAGTGAGCAGTTCTTC | CASSTTRSEQFF | TRBV5-1 | . | . | TRBJ2-1
TGTGCCAGCTCACCTGACAGGGCCACCCTGGACGAGCAGTACTTC | CASSPDRATLDEQYF | TRBV18 | few | TRBD1 | TRBJ2-7